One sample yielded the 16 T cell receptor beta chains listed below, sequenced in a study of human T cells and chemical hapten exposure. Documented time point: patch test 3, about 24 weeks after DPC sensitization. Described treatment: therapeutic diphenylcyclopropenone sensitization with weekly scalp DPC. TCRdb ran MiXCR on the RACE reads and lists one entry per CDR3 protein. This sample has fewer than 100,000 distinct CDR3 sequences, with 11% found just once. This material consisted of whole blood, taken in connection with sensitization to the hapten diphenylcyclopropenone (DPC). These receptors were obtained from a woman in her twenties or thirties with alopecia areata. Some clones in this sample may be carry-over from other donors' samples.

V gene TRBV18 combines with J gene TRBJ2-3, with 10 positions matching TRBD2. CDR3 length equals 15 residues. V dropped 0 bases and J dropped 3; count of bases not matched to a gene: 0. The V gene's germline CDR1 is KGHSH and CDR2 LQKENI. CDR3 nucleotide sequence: TGTGCCAGCTCACCACCTAGCGGGAGGACAGATACGCAGTATTTT. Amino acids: CASSPPSGRTDTQYF.

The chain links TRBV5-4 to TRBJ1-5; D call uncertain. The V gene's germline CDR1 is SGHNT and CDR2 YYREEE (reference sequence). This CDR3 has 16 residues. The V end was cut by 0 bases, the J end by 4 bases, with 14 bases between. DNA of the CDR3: TGTGCCAGCAGCTTGGATGGTTCGGGCGGGAATCAGCCCCAGCATTTT. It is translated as CASSLDGSGGNQPQHF.

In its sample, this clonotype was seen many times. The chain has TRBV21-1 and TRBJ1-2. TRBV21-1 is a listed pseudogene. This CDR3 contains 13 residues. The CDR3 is CASVVVLNYGYTF. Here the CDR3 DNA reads TGTGCCAGCGTGGTCGTCCTTAACTATGGCTACACCTTC.

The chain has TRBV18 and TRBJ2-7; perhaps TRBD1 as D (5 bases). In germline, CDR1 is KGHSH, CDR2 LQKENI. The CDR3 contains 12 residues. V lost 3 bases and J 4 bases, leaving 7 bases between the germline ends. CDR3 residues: CASSPAGYEQYF. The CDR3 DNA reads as TGTGCCAGCTCACCTGCAGGGTACGAGCAGTACTTC. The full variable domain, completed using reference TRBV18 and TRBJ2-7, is NAGVMQNPRHLVRRRGQEARLRCSPMKGHSHVYWYRQLPEEGLKFMVYLQKENIIDESGMPKERFSAEFPKEGPSILRIQQVVRGDSAAYFCASSPAGYEQYFGPGTRLTVT.

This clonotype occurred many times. CDR3 loop: CASSRGQGRISKEAFF. The CDR3 coding sequence is TGTGCCAGCAGCCGCGGACAGGGTCGGATCTCGAAAGAAGCTTTCTTT. The V call is TRBV6-2 or TRBV6-3, the J call TRBJ1-1, with 8 bases aligning to TRBD1. Germline-derived CDR1 and CDR2 are MNHEY and SVGEGT. V dropped 6 bases and J dropped 8; count of bases not matched to a gene: 17. This CDR3 is 16 amino acids long.

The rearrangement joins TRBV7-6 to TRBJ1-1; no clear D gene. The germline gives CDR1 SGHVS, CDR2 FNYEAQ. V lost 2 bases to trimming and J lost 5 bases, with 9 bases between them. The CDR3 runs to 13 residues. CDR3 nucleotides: TGTGCCAGCAGCTTACAAGGTCGGACTGAAGCTTTCTTT. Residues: CASSLQGRTEAFF.

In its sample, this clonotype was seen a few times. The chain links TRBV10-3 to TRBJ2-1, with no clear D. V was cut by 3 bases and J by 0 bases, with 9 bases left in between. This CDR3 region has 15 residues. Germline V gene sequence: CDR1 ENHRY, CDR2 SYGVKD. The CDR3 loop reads CAISDRQSSYNEQFF. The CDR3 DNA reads TGTGCCATCAGTGATCGTCAGAGCTCCTACAATGAGCAGTTCTTC.

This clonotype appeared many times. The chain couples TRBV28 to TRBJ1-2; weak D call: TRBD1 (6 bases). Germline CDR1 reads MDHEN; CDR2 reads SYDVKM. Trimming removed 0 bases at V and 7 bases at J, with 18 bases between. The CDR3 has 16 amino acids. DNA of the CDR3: TGTGCCAGCAGTTTATGGGGGACATTGAGGGATGGTGGCTACACCTTC. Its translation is CASSLWGTLRDGGYTF.

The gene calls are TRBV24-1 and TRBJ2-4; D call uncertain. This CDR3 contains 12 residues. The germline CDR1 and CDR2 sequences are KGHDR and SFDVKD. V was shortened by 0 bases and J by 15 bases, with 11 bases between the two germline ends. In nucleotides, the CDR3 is TGTGCCACCAGTGATTTGCAAGCCCGTATGTACTTC. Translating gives CATSDLQARMYF.

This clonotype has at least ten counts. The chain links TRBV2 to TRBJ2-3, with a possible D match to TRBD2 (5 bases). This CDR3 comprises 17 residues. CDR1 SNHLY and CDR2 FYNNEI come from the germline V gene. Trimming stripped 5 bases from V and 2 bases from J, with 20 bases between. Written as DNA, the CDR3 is TGTGCCAGCAGTCATTATTCCGGGTCTAGCCTCACAGATACGCAGTATTTT. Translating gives CASSHYSGSSLTDTQYF.

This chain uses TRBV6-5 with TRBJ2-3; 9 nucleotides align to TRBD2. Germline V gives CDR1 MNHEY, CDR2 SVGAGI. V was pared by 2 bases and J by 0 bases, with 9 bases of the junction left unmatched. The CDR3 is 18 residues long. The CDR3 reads CASSYEPSGASSTDTQYF. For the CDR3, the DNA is TGTGCCAGCAGTTACGAGCCTAGCGGGGCCTCTAGCACAGATACGCAGTATTTT.

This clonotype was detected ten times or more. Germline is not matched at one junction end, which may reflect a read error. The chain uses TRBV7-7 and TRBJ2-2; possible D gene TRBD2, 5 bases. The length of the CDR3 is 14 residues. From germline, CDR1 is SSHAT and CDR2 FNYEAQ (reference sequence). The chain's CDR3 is CASSPDWATGELFF. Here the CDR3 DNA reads TGTGCTAGCAGTCCGGACTGGGCCACCGGGGAGCTGTTTTTT.

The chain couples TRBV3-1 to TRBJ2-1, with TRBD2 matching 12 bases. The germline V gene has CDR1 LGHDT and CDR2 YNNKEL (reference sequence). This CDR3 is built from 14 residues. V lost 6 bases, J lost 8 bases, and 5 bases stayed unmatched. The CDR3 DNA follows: TGTGCCAGCAGATTGACTAGCGGGAGTGATGAGCAGTTCTTC. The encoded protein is CASRLTSGSDEQFF.

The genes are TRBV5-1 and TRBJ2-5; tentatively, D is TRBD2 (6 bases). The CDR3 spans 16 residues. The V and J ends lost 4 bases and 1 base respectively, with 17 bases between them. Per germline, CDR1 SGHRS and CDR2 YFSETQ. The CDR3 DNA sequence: TGCGCCAGCAGCACCGCCTTGGAGGGCATCCAAGAGACCCAGTACTTC. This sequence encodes CASSTALEGIQETQYF.

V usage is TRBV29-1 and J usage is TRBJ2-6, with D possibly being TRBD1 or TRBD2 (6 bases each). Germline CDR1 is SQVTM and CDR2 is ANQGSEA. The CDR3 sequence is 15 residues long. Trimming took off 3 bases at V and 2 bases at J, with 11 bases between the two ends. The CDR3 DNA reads TGCAGCGTTGATCGGGGGCGGACTGGGGCCAACGTCCTGACTTTC. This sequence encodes CSVDRGRTGANVLTF.

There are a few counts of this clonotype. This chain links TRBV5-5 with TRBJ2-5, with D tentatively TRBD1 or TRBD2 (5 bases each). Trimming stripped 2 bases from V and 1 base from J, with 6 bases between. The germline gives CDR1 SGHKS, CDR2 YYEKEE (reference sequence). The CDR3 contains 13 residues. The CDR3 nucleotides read TGTGCCAGCAGCTTCGGGACCCAAGAGACCCAGTACTTC. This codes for CASSFGTQETQYF. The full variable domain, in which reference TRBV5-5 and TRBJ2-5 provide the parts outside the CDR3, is DAGVTQSPTHLIKTRGQQVTLRCSPISGHKSVSWYQQVLGQGPQFIFQYYEKEERGRGNFPDRFSARQFPNYSSELNVNALLLGDSALYLCASSFGTQETQYFGPGTRLLVL.